The sequence of this T cell receptor (beta chain) was determined in a study of T cells after yellow fever vaccination. The overall study: With SMART-Seq v4 Ultra Low Input, the fractions containing low cell numbers were prepared. Study conclusions and caveats: Clonotypes shared by both compartments, CD4 and CD8, made up a small share. Primary-vaccination clones mostly resurfaced post-booster (just under 98% CD4, about 87% CD8).

The CDR3 covers 17 residues. CDR1 MNHEY and CDR2 SVGEGT come from the germline V gene. J lost 5 bases, V lost 5 bases, and 10 bases had no gene match. The table lists this clonotype with many counts. The antigen remains undetermined. Template switching with 5'RACE generated the TCR cDNA and added a universal primer site and UMIs. One entry per CDR3 protein, called by TCRdb with MiXCR from the 5' RACE reads. The table records 200,000 to 300,000 distinct CDR3 sequences, more than 6.5% of them present only once. Material: CD4+ T cells sorted from PBMCs, obtained on the day of the yellow fever booster vaccination. V is TRBV6-2 or TRBV6-3 and J is TRBJ2-1, with 12 nucleotides matching TRBD2. This clonotype originated in a young man who received the YFV17D yellow fever vaccine. DNA of the CDR3: TGTGCCAGCAGTCCCTCCACTAGCGGGAGGAGAAACAATGAGCAGTTCTTC. The encoded protein is CASSPSTSGRRNNEQFF.